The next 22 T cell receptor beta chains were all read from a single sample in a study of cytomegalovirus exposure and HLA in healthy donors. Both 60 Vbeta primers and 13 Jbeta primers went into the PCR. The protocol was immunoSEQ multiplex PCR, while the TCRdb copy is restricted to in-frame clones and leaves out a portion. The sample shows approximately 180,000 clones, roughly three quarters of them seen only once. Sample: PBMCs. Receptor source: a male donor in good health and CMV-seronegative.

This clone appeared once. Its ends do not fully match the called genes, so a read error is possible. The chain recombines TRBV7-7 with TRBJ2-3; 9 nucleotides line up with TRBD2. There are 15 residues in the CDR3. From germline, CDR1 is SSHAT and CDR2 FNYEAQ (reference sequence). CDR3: CASSLGGGGTDAQYF. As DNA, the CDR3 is TGTGCCAGCAGCTTAGGCGGGGGGGGCACAGATGCGCAGTATTTT.

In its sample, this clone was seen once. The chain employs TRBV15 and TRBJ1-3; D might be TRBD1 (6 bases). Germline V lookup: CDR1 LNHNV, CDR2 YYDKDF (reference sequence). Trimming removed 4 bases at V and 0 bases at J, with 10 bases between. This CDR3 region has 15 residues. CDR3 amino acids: CATSTDSSSGNTIYF. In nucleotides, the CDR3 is TGTGCCACCAGCACGGACAGTAGCTCTGGAAACACCATATATTTT.

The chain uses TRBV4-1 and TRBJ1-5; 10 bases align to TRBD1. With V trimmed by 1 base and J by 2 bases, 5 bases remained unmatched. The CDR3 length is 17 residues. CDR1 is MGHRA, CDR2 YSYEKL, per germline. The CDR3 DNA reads TGCGCCAGCAGCCAAGTTCGGACAGGGGGAGGCAATCAGCCCCAGCATTTT. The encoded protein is CASSQVRTGGGNQPQHF.

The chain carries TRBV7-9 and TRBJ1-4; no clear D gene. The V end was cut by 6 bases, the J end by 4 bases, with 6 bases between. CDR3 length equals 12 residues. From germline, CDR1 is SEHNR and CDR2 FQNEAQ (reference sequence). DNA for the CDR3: TGTGCCAGCAGGGGAGTTAATGAAAAACTGTTTTTT. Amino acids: CASRGVNEKLFF. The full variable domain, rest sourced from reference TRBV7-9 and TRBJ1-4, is DTGVSQNPRHKITKRGQNVTFRCDPISEHNRLYWYRQTLGQGPEFLTYFQNEAQLEKSRLLSDRFSAERPKGSFSTLEIQRTEQGDSAMYLCASRGVNEKLFFGSGTQLSVL.

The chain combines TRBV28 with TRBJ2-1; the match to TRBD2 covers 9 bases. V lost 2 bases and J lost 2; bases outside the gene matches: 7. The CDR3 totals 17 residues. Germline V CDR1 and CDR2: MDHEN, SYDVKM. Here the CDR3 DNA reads TGTGCCAGCAGTTTACTTCTAGCGGGGCTGACCTACAATGAGCAGTTCTTC. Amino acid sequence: CASSLLLAGLTYNEQFF.

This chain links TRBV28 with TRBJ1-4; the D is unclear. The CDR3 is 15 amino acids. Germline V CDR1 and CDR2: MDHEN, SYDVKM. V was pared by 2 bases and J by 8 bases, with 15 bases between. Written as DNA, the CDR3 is TGTGCCAGCAGTTTAAGGCCCCAGCCGGGGGAAAAACTGTTTTTT. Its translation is CASSLRPQPGEKLFF.

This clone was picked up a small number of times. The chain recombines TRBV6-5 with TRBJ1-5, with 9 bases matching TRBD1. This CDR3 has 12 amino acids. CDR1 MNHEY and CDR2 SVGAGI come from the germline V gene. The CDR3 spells CVTGTGNQPQHF. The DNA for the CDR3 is TGTGTAACCGGGACAGGGAATCAGCCCCAGCATTTT.

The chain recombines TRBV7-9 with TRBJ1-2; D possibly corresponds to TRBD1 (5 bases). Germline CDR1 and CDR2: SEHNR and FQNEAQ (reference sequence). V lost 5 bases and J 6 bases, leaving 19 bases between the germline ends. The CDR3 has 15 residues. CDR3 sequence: CASSHTTVGSDGYTF. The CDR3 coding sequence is TGTGCCAGCAGCCACACGACAGTGGGAAGCGATGGCTACACCTTC.

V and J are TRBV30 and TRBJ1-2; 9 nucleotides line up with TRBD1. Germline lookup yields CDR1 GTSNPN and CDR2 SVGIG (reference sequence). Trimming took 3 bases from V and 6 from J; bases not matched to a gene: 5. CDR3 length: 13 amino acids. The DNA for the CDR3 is TGTGCCTGGAGGATACAGGGGGCGGATGGCTACACCTTC. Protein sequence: CAWRIQGADGYTF.

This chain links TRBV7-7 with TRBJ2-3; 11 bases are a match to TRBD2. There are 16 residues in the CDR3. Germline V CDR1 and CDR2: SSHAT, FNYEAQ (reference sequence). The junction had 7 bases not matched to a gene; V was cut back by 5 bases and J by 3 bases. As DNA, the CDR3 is TGTGCCAGCAGCCCGGGACTAGCGGAGAGGACAGATACGCAGTATTTT. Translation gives CASSPGLAERTDTQYF. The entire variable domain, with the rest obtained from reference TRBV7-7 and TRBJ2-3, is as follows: GAGVSQSPRYKVTKRGQDVTLRCDPISSHATLYWYQQALGQGPEFLTYFNYEAQPDKSGLPSDRFSAERPEGSISTLTIQRTEQRDSAMYRCASSPGLAERTDTQYFGPGTRLTVL.

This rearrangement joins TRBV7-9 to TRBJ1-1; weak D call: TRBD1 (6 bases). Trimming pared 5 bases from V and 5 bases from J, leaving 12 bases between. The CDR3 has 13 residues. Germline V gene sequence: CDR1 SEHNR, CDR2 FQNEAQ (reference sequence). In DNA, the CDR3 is TGTGCCAGCAGCCCCAAGGGGGGGACTGAAGCTTTCTTT. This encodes CASSPKGGTEAFF. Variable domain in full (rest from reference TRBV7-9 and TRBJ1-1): DTGVSQNPRHKITKRGQNVTFRCDPISEHNRLYWYRQTLGQGPEFLTYFQNEAQLEKSRLLSDRFSAERPKGSFSTLEIQRTEQGDSAMYLCASSPKGGTEAFFGQGTRLTVV.

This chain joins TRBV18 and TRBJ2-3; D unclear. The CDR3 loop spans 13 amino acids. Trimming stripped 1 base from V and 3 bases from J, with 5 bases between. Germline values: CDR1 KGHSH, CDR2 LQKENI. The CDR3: CASSPLQTDTQYF. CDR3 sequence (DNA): TGTGCCAGCTCACCACTACAGACAGATACGCAGTATTTT.

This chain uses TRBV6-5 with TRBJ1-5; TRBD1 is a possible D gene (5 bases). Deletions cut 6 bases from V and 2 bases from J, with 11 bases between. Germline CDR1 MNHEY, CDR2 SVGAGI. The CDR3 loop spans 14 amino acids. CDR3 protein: CASRERGGNQPQHF. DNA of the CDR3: TGTGCCAGCAGGGAAAGGGGCGGCAATCAGCCCCAGCATTTT.

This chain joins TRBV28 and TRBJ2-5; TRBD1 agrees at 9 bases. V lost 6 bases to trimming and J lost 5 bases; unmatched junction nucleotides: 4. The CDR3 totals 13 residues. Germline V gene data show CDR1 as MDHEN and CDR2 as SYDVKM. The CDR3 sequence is CASSVTGGETQYF. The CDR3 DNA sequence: TGTGCCAGCAGCGTGACAGGGGGGGAGACCCAGTACTTC.

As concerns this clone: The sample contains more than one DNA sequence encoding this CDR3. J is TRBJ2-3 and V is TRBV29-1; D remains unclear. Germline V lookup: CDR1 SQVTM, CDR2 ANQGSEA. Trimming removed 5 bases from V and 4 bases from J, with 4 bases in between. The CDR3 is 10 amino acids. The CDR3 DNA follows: TGCAGCGTTCGGGCAGATACGCAGTATTTT. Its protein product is CSVRADTQYF.

Here the CDR3 DNA reads TGTGCCAGCAGGGGGGACAGGGGTAATTCACCCCTCCACTTT. This translates into CASRGDRGNSPLHF. This chain connects TRBV6-5 to TRBJ1-6, with TRBD1 matching over 10 bases. Germline V gene lookup returns CDR1 MNHEY and CDR2 SVGAGI. The CDR3 contains 14 residues. V was pared by 6 bases and J by 6 bases, with 2 bases of the junction left unmatched.

The CDR3 here is CASSRRVDYGYTF. DNA of the CDR3: TGTGCCAGCAGCCGCAGGGTAGACTATGGCTACACCTTC. The chain uses TRBV28 and TRBJ1-2, with a possible D match to TRBD1 (5 bases). Germline CDR1 MDHEN, CDR2 SYDVKM. The CDR3 length is 13 residues. V dropped 6 bases and J dropped 3 bases, with 11 bases sitting between them.

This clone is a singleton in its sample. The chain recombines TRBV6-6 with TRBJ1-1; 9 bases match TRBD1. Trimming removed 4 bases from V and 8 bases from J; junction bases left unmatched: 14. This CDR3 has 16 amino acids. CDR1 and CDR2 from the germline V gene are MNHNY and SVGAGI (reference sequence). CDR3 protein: CASSFVWDRVSPEAFF. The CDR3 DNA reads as TGTGCCAGCAGTTTCGTCTGGGACAGGGTTAGTCCAGAAGCTTTCTTT.

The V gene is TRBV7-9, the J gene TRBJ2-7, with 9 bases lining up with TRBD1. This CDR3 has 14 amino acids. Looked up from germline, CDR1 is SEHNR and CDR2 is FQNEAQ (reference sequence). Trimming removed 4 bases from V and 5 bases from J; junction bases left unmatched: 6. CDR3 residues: CASSSGQGTDEQYF. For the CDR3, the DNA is TGTGCCAGCAGCTCGGGACAGGGCACCGACGAGCAGTACTTC.

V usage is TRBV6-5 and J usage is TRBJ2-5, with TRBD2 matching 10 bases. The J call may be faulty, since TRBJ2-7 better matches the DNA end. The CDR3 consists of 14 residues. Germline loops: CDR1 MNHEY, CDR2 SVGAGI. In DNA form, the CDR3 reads TGTGCCAGCTCGACTAGCGGGCTCTCCTACGAGCAGTACTTC. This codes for CASSTSGLSYEQYF.

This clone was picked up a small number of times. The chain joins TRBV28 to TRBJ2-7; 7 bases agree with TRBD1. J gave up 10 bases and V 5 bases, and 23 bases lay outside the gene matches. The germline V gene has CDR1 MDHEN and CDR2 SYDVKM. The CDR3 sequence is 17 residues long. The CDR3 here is CASSPVLGSGTALSQYF. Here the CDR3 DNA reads TGTGCCAGCAGTCCGGTATTGGGCTCCGGGACAGCCCTAAGTCAGTACTTC.

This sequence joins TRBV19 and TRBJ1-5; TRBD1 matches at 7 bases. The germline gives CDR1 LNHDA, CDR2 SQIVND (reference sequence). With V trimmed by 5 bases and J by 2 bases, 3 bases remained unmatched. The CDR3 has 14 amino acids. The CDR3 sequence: CASSSDRGNQPQHF. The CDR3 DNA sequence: TGTGCCAGTAGTTCCGACAGGGGCAATCAGCCCCAGCATTTT.